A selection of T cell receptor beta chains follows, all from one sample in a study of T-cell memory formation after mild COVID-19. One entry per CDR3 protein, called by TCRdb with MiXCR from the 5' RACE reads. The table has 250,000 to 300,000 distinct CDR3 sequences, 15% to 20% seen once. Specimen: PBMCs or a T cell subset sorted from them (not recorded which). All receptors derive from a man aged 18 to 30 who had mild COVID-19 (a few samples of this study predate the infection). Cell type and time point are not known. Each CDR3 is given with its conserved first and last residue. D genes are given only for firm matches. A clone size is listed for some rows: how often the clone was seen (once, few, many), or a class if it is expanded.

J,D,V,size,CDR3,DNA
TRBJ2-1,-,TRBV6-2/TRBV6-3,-,CASSYVLNEQFF,TGTGCCAGCAGTTACGTCTTAAATGAGCAGTTCTTC
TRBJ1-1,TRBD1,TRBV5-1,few,CASSWTGSTEAFF,TGCGCCAGCAGCTGGACAGGGAGCACTGAAGCTTTCTTT
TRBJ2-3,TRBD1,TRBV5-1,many,CASSPDRGKDTQYF,TGCGCCAGCAGCCCGGACAGGGGGAAAGATACGCAGTATTTT
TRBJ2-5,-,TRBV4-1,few,CASSPAVLQETQYF,TGCGCCAGCAGCCCCGCAGTGCTGCAAGAGACCCAGTACTTC
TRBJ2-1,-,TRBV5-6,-,CASSRTREQFF,TGTGCCAGCAGCCGGACCCGAGAGCAGTTCTTC
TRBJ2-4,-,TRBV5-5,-,CASSLEGLAKNIQYF,TGTGCCAGCAGCTTGGAGGGTTTAGCCAAAAACATTCAGTACTTC
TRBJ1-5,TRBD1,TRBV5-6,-,CASSMTGGRGQPQHF,TGTGCCAGCAGCATGACAGGGGGCCGTGGCCAGCCCCAGCATTTT
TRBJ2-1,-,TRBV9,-,CASSVVSRAPYNEQFF,TGTGCCAGCAGCGTAGTTTCTCGGGCTCCCTACAATGAGCAGTTCTTC
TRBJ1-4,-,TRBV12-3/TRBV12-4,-,CASSLGRVGKLFF,TGTGCCAGCAGTTTAGGACGGGTCGGAAAACTGTTTTTT
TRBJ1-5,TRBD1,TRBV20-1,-,CSARKQGDQPQHF,TGCAGTGCCAGGAAACAGGGGGATCAGCCCCAGCATTTT
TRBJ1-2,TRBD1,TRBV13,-,CASSLGRGGSRYGYTF,TGTGCCAGCAGCTTAGGCAGGGGGGGGTCGAGGTATGGCTACACCTTC
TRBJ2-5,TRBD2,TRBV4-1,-,CASSQDEASGGRKTQYF,TGCGCCAGCAGCCAAGATGAGGCTAGCGGTGGGAGGAAGACCCAGTACTTC
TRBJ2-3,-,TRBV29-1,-,CSAPAVGSDTQYF,TGCAGCGCCCCGGCGGTAGGGAGTGATACGCAGTATTTT
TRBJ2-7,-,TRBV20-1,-,CSASLPGTYTYEQYF,TGCAGTGCTAGCCTCCCCGGGACGTACACCTACGAGCAGTACTTC
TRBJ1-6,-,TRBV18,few,CASSDTGLGSPLHF,TGTGCCAGCTCCGACACAGGATTAGGGTCACCCCTCCACTTT
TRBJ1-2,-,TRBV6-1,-,CASSEGQWILNYGYTF,TGTGCCAGCAGTGAAGGGCAGTGGATCCTTAACTATGGCTACACCTTC
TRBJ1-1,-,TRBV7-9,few,CASSLAGDGAFF,TGTGCCAGCAGCTTAGCAGGGGATGGGGCTTTCTTT
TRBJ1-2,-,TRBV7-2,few,CASSSQYGYTF,TGTGCCAGCAGCTCTCAATATGGCTACACCTTC
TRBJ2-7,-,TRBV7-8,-,CASSPVSRGEQYF,TGTGCCAGCAGCCCTGTCAGCCGGGGCGAGCAGTACTTC
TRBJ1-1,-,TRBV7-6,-,CASSLVSGVGAFF,TGTGCCAGCAGCTTAGTAAGTGGGGTGGGAGCTTTCTTT
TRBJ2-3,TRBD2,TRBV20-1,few,CSARETSGTDTQYF,TGCAGTGCTAGAGAAACTAGCGGAACAGATACGCAGTATTTT
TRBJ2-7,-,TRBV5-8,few,CASSLATMGQRYF,TGTGCCAGCAGCTTGGCCACAATGGGTCAACGGTACTTC
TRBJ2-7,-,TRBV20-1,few,CSAKLGLDYEQYF,TGCAGTGCTAAGTTGGGGTTGGACTACGAGCAGTACTTC
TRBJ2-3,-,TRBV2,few,CASRDDNTGTDTQYF,TGTGCCAGCAGGGACGACAATACAGGCACAGATACGCAGTATTTT
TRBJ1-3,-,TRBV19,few,CASNPPRGASGNTIYF,TGTGCCAGTAACCCTCCCAGGGGCGCGTCTGGAAACACCATATATTTT
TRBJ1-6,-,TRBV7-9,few,CASSPFKDPKALHF,TGTGCCAGCAGTCCGTTCAAGGACCCGAAGGCCCTCCACTTT
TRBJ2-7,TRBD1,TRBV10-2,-,CASSFRDRGFSEQYF,TGCGCCAGCAGCTTCCGGGACAGGGGATTCTCCGAGCAGTACTTC
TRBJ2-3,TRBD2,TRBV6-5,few,CASSYSTVAGGTDTQYF,TGTGCCAGCAGTTACTCGACGGTAGCGGGGGGGACAGATACGCAGTATTTT
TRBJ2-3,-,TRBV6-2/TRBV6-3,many,CASSYSEDTQYF,TGTGCCAGCAGTTACTCGGAGGATACGCAGTATTTT
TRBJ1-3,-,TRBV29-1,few,CSVDQGLAGNTIYF,TGCAGCGTCGACCAGGGCCTAGCTGGAAACACCATATATTTT
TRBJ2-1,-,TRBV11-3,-,CASSGGGFNEQFF,TGTGCCAGCAGCGGGGGCGGTTTCAATGAGCAGTTCTTC
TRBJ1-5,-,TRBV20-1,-,CSARDLGGGSSPQHF,TGCAGTGCTAGAGATCTGGGCGGAGGATCATCGCCCCAGCATTTT
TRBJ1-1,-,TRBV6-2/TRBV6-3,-,CASSWGRVNTEAFF,TGTGCCAGCAGTTGGGGACGGGTGAACACTGAAGCTTTCTTT
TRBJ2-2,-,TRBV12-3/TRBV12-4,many,CASSRGPNTGELFF,TGTGCCAGCAGTAGAGGGCCGAACACCGGGGAGCTGTTTTTT
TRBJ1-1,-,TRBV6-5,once,CASSRQDMNTEAFF,TGTGCCAGCAGTCGACAGGACATGAACACTGAAGCTTTCTTT
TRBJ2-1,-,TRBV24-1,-,CATGGGNEQFF,TGTGCCACCGGTGGGGGCAATGAGCAGTTCTTC
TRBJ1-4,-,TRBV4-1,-,CASTIHSGGLTNEKLFF,TGCGCCAGCACTATACACTCGGGGGGTCTAACCAATGAAAAACTGTTTTTT
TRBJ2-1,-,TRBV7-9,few,CASREDYNEQFF,TGTGCCAGCCGGGAAGACTACAATGAGCAGTTCTTC
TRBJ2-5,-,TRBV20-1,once,CSARVILESTGTQYF,TGCAGTGCTAGAGTCATCCTTGAGTCGACCGGGACCCAGTACTTC
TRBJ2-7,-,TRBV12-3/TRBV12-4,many,CASSFRVARNEQYF,TGTGCCAGCAGTTTTCGAGTGGCAAGGAACGAGCAGTACTTC
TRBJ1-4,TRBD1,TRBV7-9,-,CASSEAHRGKDEKLFF,TGTGCCAGCAGCGAGGCTCACAGGGGGAAAGATGAAAAACTGTTTTTT
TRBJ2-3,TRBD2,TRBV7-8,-,CAIGAGGPGTDTQYF,TGTGCCATCGGAGCGGGGGGCCCAGGCACAGATACGCAGTATTTT
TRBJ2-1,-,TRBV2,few,CASRAVGGYNEQFF,TGTGCCAGCAGGGCGGTGGGGGGATACAATGAGCAGTTCTTC
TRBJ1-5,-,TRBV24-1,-,CATSAGIGQPQHF,TGTGCCACCAGTGCTGGGATCGGACAGCCCCAGCATTTT
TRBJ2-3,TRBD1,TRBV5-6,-,CASSFVTGVVTDTQYF,TGTGCCAGCAGCTTTGTGACAGGGGTGGTGACAGATACGCAGTATTTT
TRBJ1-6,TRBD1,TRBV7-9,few,CASSSPGQSSYNSPLHF,TGTGCCAGCAGCTCCCCGGGACAGAGCTCCTATAATTCACCCCTCCACTTT
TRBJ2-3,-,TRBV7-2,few,CAGGGLTDTQYF,TGTGCCGGGGGGGGGCTCACAGATACGCAGTATTTT
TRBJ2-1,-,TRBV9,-,CASSATGALIHNEQFF,TGTGCCAGCAGCGCAACGGGGGCGTTGATCCACAATGAGCAGTTCTTC
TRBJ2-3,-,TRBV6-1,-,CASRRQEGGDTQYF,TGTGCCAGCAGGAGACAAGAGGGGGGGGATACGCAGTATTTT
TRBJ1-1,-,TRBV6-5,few,CASNRLRRGITEAFF,TGTGCCAGCAACCGGTTGCGAAGGGGGATCACTGAAGCTTTCTTT
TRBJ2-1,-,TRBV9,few,CASSPQGSPYNEQFF,TGTGCCAGCAGCCCCCAGGGGAGCCCCTACAATGAGCAGTTCTTC
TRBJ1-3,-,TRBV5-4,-,CASSFGPGDTIYF,TGTGCCAGCAGCTTCGGACCGGGGGACACCATATATTTT